Presented here are 32 T cell receptor beta chains from one specimen sequenced in a study of OX40 agonist ivuxolimab in advanced cancers. TCRdb's copy holds only in-frame clones and misses some; the assay was immunoSEQ multiplex PCR. The data show 60,000 to 65,000 clones, under 95% seen once. The sequencing used CD4+ or CD8+ T cells sorted from blood, collected in a trial of the OX40 agonist ivuxolimab. The origin of the receptors is an adult with an advanced solid tumor such as melanoma, head and neck, liver or kidney cancer.

This chain uses TRBV28 with TRBJ1-4; D gene ambiguous. Trimming shortened V by 6 bases and J by 0 bases, and 17 bases separated the two germline ends. The CDR3 is 17 residues long. CDR1 is MDHEN, CDR2 SYDVKM, per germline. The CDR3: CASSPSRQQATNEKLFF. The CDR3 nucleotides are TGTGCCAGCAGCCCCAGCCGACAACAAGCAACTAATGAAAAACTGTTTTTT.

The gene calls are TRBV5-1 and TRBJ1-2; the D is unclear. Per the germline V gene, CDR1 is SGHRS and CDR2 is YFSETQ. V lost 0 bases and J 8 bases, leaving 14 bases between the germline ends. The CDR3 is 14 amino acids. In DNA, the CDR3 is TGCGCCAGCAGCTTGGAGTTACTCGCAAGCGGCTACACCTTC. It encodes CASSLELLASGYTF.

V and J are TRBV7-8 and TRBJ1-2; D not certain. The CDR3 has 13 residues. Germline CDR1 reads SGHVS; CDR2 reads FQNEAQ. V was shortened by 1 base and J by 4 bases, with 7 bases between the two germline ends. The CDR3 spells CASSLGEVYGYTF. The CDR3 DNA follows: TGTGCCAGCAGCTTAGGAGAGGTCTATGGCTACACCTTC. Using reference TRBV7-8 and TRBJ1-2 for the parts outside the CDR3, the full variable domain is GAGVSQSPRYKVAKRGQDVALRCDPISGHVSLFWYQQALGQGPEFLTYFQNEAQLDKSGLPSDRFFAERPEGSVSTLKIQRTQQEDSAVYLCASSLGEVYGYTFGSGTRLTVV.

The chain carries TRBV7-2 and TRBJ2-5, with a possible D match to TRBD1 (6 bases). This CDR3 region has 14 residues. Germline V gene lookup returns CDR1 SGHTA and CDR2 FQGNSA. With 5 bases removed from V and 4 bases from J, the gap between germline ends came to 14 bases. CDR3 in DNA: TGTGCCAGCAGCGTACCGGGACAAAGAGAGACCCAGTACTTC. The encoded protein is CASSVPGQRETQYF. The complete variable domain, with remaining parts taken from reference TRBV7-2 and TRBJ2-5, reads GAGVSQSPSNKVTEKGKDVELRCDPISGHTALYWYRQSLGQGLEFLIYFQGNSAPDKSGLPSDRFSAERTGGSVSTLTIQRTQQEDSAVYLCASSVPGQRETQYFGPGTRLLVL.

In nucleotides, the CDR3 is TGTGCCAGCAGTTTATCTAGCGGGAGAAGAGAGACCCAGTACTTC. Amino acid sequence: CASSLSSGRRETQYF. The V call is TRBV27, the J call TRBJ2-5; TRBD2 matches 9 bases. From germline, CDR1 is MNHEY and CDR2 SMNVEV (reference sequence). V dropped 0 bases and J dropped 4; count of bases not matched to a gene: 3. The CDR3 is made up of 15 amino acids.

This clone has a single count. V gene TRBV10-1 combines with J gene TRBJ2-4; 8 bases match TRBD1. With 2 bases clipped from V and 7 bases from J, the junction kept 10 bases outside the gene matches. Germline CDR1 is WNHNN and CDR2 is SYGVQD (reference sequence). The CDR3 extends over 16 amino acids. The CDR3 region is CASSEGTGSWGNIQYF. CDR3 in DNA: TGCGCCAGCAGTGAGGGGACAGGCTCTTGGGGGAACATTCAGTACTTC.

V and J are TRBV15 and TRBJ2-5; D is uncertain. Trimming shortened V by 2 bases and J by 3 bases, and 7 bases separated the two germline ends. The CDR3 consists of 13 residues. CDR1 is LNHNV, CDR2 YYDKDF, per germline (reference sequence). This CDR3 is CATSRLTKETQYF. CDR3 nucleotide sequence: TGTGCCACCAGCAGACTTACAAAAGAGACCCAGTACTTC.

This chain joins TRBV9 and TRBJ2-7, with 8 positions matching TRBD2. The CDR3 has 17 amino acids. V lost 4 bases and J lost 2; bases outside the gene matches: 14. The germline CDR1 and CDR2 sequences are SGDLS and YYNGEE. DNA of the CDR3: TGTGCCAGCAGCCCACGAACCAGCGGGAGTTTAACCTACGAGCAGTACTTC. This gives the protein CASSPRTSGSLTYEQYF.

The rearrangement uses TRBV30 and TRBJ1-3; D uncertain. V lost 1 base and J 4 bases, leaving 11 bases between the germline ends. Germline assignment: CDR1 GTSNPN and CDR2 SVGIG (reference sequence). The CDR3 runs 14 residues. The DNA of the CDR3 is TGTGCCTGGAGTGAAGGGTCGGCCGGAAACACCATATATTTT. This encodes CAWSEGSAGNTIYF.

The rearrangement joins TRBV28 to TRBJ2-2, with a weak D call TRBD1 (5 bases). CDR3 length: 13 amino acids. From germline, CDR1 is MDHEN and CDR2 SYDVKM. The V gene lost 8 bases and the J gene lost 6 bases, with 13 bases spanning the gap. As DNA, the CDR3 is TGTGCCAGCCCCCGACAGCGCGCCGGGGAGCTGTTTTTT. Protein sequence: CASPRQRAGELFF. Variable domain in full (rest from reference TRBV28 and TRBJ2-2): DVKVTQSSRYLVKRTGEKVFLECVQDMDHENMFWYRQDPGLGLRLIYFSYDVKMKEKGDIPEGYSVSREKKERFSLILESASTNQTSMYLCASPRQRAGELFFGEGSRLTVL.

Of note for this clone: The germline gene is not matched at one end of the junction; a read error may be the cause. V is TRBV15 and J is TRBJ2-1, with 7 bases identical to TRBD2. From germline, CDR1 is LNHNV and CDR2 YYDKDF (reference sequence). CDR3 length: 15 amino acids. CDR3: CATSKKRGGYSEQFF. CDR3 DNA sequence: TGTGCCACCAGCAAGAAGCGGGGAGGATACAGTGAGCAGTTCTTC.

This clone was detected only a few times. V is TRBV6-1 and J is TRBJ1-3; no clear D gene. Germline V gene sequence: CDR1 MNHNS, CDR2 SASEGT. This CDR3 spans 14 amino acids. Trimming took off 6 bases at V and 4 bases at J, with 13 bases between the two ends. The DNA for the CDR3 is TGTGCCAGCAGCCGACGGGTATCGGGAAACACCATATATTTT. Its protein product is CASSRRVSGNTIYF.

The chain uses TRBV5-1 and TRBJ2-1, with D possibly TRBD1 on 6 matching bases. In germline, CDR1 is SGHRS, CDR2 YFSETQ. The CDR3 sequence is 15 residues long. For the CDR3, the DNA is TGCACAAGGCTCCGGGGCGATGGGGACACGAATGAGCAGTTCTTC. As protein: CTRLRGDGDTNEQFF.

This chain connects TRBV5-1 to TRBJ1-2, with TRBD1 matching over 8 bases. Germline CDR1 SGHRS, CDR2 YFSETQ. V was pared by 2 bases and J by 0 bases, with 0 bases of the junction left unmatched. This CDR3 has 14 amino acids. The CDR3 DNA reads as TGCGCCAGCAGCTTACAGGGGGCTAACTATGGCTACACCTTC. It is translated as CASSLQGANYGYTF. The full variable domain, with the rest looked up from reference TRBV5-1 and TRBJ1-2, is KAGVTQTPRYLIKTRGQQVTLSCSPISGHRSVSWYQQTPGQGLQFLFEYFSETQRNKGNFPGRFSGRQFSNSRSEMNVSTLELGDSALYLCASSLQGANYGYTFGSGTRLTVV.

This rearrangement joins TRBV28 to TRBJ2-7; D perhaps matches TRBD1 (5 bases). Germline CDR1 and CDR2: MDHEN and SYDVKM. V was pared by 2 bases and J by 5 bases, with 7 bases between. This CDR3 is 12 amino acids long. The CDR3 DNA follows: TGTGCCAGCAGTTTACCAGGGAACGAGCAGTACTTC. Its translation is CASSLPGNEQYF.

This sequence joins TRBV5-1 and TRBJ2-4; 7 nucleotides line up with TRBD2. From germline, CDR1 is SGHRS and CDR2 YFSETQ. The CDR3 spans 17 residues. Trimming at V came to 0 bases and at J to 5 bases, leaving 11 bases not matched to a gene. CDR3 amino acids: CASSLGLAASWENIQYF. The CDR3 region has the DNA TGCGCCAGCAGCTTGGGTCTAGCGGCCTCCTGGGAAAACATTCAGTACTTC.

This clone appeared a single time. The chain links TRBV11-3 to TRBJ2-1; D unresolved. There are 15 residues in the CDR3. Between the trimmed V and J ends, which lost 5 bases and 1 base, there was a span of 12 bases. From germline, CDR1 is SGHNT and CDR2 YENEEA. CDR3 coding DNA: TGTGCCAGCAGCCCCAACAGCGCGTCCTACAATGAGCAGTTCTTC. It specifies CASSPNSASYNEQFF.

The V and J genes are TRBV7-8 and TRBJ2-7; a possible D gene is TRBD1 (5 bases). The CDR3 has 16 amino acids. Germline CDR1 and CDR2: SGHVS and FQNEAQ. V was clipped by 5 bases and J by 6 bases, with 23 bases between them. The CDR3 sequence: CASSQILPSRAGEQYF. The CDR3 DNA reads as TGTGCCAGCAGCCAAATTCTACCGTCCAGGGCTGGCGAGCAGTACTTC.

The V call is TRBV5-6, the J call TRBJ2-7; D might be TRBD1 or TRBD2, each matching 5 bases. CDR3 size: 16 residues. Germline assignment: CDR1 SGHDT and CDR2 YYEEEE. V was trimmed by 4 bases and J by 2 bases, leaving 19 bases between them. The CDR3 coding sequence is TGTGCCAGCAGCGCCCTCGGGGCAGGATACACCTACGAGCAGTACTTC. Protein sequence: CASSALGAGYTYEQYF.

CDR3 coding DNA: TGCGCCAGCAGCTTAGCGTCTACTAGCACAGATACGCAGTATTTT. This gives the protein CASSLASTSTDTQYF. V gene TRBV5-1 combines with J gene TRBJ2-3; no clear D gene. This CDR3 has 15 amino acids. The germline V gene encodes CDR1 SGHRS and CDR2 YFSETQ. The germline V and J ends were trimmed by 2 bases and 0 bases, with 10 bases remaining between them. The complete variable domain, with remaining parts taken from reference TRBV5-1 and TRBJ2-3, reads KAGVTQTPRYLIKTRGQQVTLSCSPISGHRSVSWYQQTPGQGLQFLFEYFSETQRNKGNFPGRFSGRQFSNSRSEMNVSTLELGDSALYLCASSLASTSTDTQYFGPGTRLTVL.

This clone was picked up one time. The CDR3 spells CATRTGGRNEQFF. As DNA, the CDR3 is TGTGCCACCCGGACAGGGGGACGGAATGAGCAGTTCTTC. V gene TRBV6-5 combines with J gene TRBJ2-1; 10 bases are a match to TRBD1. Per germline, CDR1 MNHEY and CDR2 SVGAGI. The CDR3 runs 13 residues. Trimming cost V 10 bases and J 7 bases; bases outside gene matches: 7.

V and J are TRBV6-6 and TRBJ2-5; perhaps TRBD1 as D (5 bases). The CDR3 has 14 residues. In germline, CDR1 is MNHNY, CDR2 SVGAGI (reference sequence). V lost 6 bases, J lost 0 bases, and 11 bases lay in between. This chain's CDR3 is CASRPSGNQETQYF. The CDR3 coding sequence is TGTGCCAGCAGGCCCTCAGGGAACCAAGAGACCCAGTACTTC.

The chain uses TRBV29-1 and TRBJ2-5, with 7 bases aligning to TRBD2. The germline V gene encodes CDR1 SQVTM and CDR2 ANQGSEA. V was pared by 7 bases and J by 5 bases, with 4 bases of the junction left unmatched. The CDR3 totals 11 residues. The chain's CDR3 is CSGEGPETQYF. The CDR3 DNA sequence: TGCAGCGGGGAGGGGCCGGAGACCCAGTACTTC.

The rearrangement links TRBV5-6 to TRBJ1-2, with unresolved D. The CDR3 covers 13 residues. The ends were cut back, 4 bases at V and 4 bases at J, with 11 bases in the middle. Looked up from germline, CDR1 is SGHDT and CDR2 is YYEEEE. CDR3 DNA: TGTGCCAGCAGCCCACAGAGATCCTATGGCTACACCTTC. Encoded protein: CASSPQRSYGYTF.

The chain couples TRBV11-2 to TRBJ2-1; 7 bases agree with TRBD1. CDR1 and CDR2 from the germline V gene are SGHAT and FQNNGV. Trimming at V came to 1 base and at J to 8 bases, leaving 5 bases not matched to a gene. The CDR3 is 14 amino acids. The CDR3 DNA reads as TGTGCCAGCAGCTTAGGCGAGGGGGCTCATGAGCAGTTCTTC. Translating it yields CASSLGEGAHEQFF.

This chain joins TRBV9 and TRBJ2-7; TRBD1 might be the D (5 bases). Germline V gives CDR1 SGDLS, CDR2 YYNGEE. V lost 3 bases and J lost 7, with 17 bases in between. This CDR3 has 14 residues. The CDR3 loop is CASSALAGAGEQYF. DNA for the CDR3: TGTGCCAGCAGCGCTCTCGCAGGCGCAGGGGAGCAGTACTTC.

The chain combines TRBV5-1 with TRBJ1-1; TRBD1 matches at 8 bases. This CDR3 is 18 amino acids long. Germline V gives CDR1 SGHRS, CDR2 YFSETQ. Losses at the gene ends were 4 bases for V and 0 bases for J; bases not matched to a gene: 14. The CDR3: CASSLRGPKTGVNTEAFF. The DNA for the CDR3 is TGCGCCAGCAGCCTCAGGGGGCCCAAGACCGGAGTGAACACTGAAGCTTTCTTT.

The chain uses TRBV6-5 and TRBJ2-5, with D hard to call. The CDR3 covers 13 residues. Looked up from germline, CDR1 is MNHEY and CDR2 is SVGAGI. Trimming took off 2 bases at V and 5 bases at J, with 9 bases between the two ends. The CDR3 region has the DNA TGTGCCAGCAGTTACAAGTTGGGGGAGACCCAGTACTTC. The encoded protein is CASSYKLGETQYF.

This clone has only one observation. The gene calls are TRBV30 and TRBJ2-1; TRBD2 matches 7 bases. V gave up 2 bases and J gave up 6 bases; unmatched junction bases: 10. The CDR3 is 15 amino acids. CDR1 is GTSNPN, CDR2 SVGIG, per germline (reference sequence). The CDR3 DNA is TGTGCCTGGAGTCGCGGGTCTAGCGGACTCAATGAGCAGTTCTTC. Protein: CAWSRGSSGLNEQFF.

The chain carries TRBV15 and TRBJ2-2; TRBD1 is a possible D gene (8 bases). Per germline, CDR1 LNHNV and CDR2 YYDKDF (reference sequence). The germline V and J ends were trimmed by 4 bases and 3 bases, with 21 bases remaining between them. The CDR3 contains 18 residues. The CDR3 loop is CATSTPTGGQAYTGELFF. CDR3 bases: TGTGCCACCAGCACCCCGACGGGGGGACAGGCCTACACCGGGGAGCTGTTTTTT.

V usage is TRBV28 and J usage is TRBJ2-2, with 7 bases fitting TRBD1. Germline V CDR1 and CDR2: MDHEN, SYDVKM. The V gene end was trimmed by 7 bases and the J gene end by 4 bases; junction bases not matched to a gene: 3. The CDR3 spans 13 residues. CDR3 loop: CASKGAGTGELFF. CDR3 DNA sequence: TGTGCCAGCAAGGGGGCCGGCACCGGGGAGCTGTTTTTT.

This chain uses TRBV27 with TRBJ1-1; no firm D call. CDR1 is MNHEY and CDR2 is SMNVEV in the germline V gene (reference sequence). Trimming pared 3 bases from V and 4 bases from J, leaving 12 bases between. The CDR3 has 14 amino acids. The CDR3 coding sequence is TGTGCCAGCAGTTTCGTGGGCTTTGGCACTGAAGCTTTCTTT. Its protein product is CASSFVGFGTEAFF.